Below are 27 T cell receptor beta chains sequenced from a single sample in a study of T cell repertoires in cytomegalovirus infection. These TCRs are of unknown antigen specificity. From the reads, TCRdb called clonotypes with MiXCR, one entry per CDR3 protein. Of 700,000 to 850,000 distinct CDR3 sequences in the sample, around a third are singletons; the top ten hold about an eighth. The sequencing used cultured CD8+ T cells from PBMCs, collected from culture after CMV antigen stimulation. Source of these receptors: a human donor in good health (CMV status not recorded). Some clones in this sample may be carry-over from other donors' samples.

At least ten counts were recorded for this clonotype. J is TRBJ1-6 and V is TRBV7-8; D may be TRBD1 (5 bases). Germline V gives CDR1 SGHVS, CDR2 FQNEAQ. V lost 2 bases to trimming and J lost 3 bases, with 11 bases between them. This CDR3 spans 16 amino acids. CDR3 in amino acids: CASSLYGADYNSPLHF. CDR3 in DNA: TGTGCCAGCAGCTTATATGGGGCTGACTATAATTCACCCCTCCACTTT.

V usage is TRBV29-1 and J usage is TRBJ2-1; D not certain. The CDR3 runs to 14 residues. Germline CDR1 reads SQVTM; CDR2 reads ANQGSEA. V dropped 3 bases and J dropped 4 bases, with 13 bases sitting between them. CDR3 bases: TGCAGCGTTGATAGCCAGGTGTCTTACAATGAGCAGTTCTTC. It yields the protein CSVDSQVSYNEQFF.

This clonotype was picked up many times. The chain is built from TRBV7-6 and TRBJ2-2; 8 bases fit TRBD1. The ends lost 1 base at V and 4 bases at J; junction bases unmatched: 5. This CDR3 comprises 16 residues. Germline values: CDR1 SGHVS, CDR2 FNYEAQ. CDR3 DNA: TGTGCCAGCAGCTTAGGGGCAGGGGGCATCACCGGGGAGCTGTTTTTT. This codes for CASSLGAGGITGELFF.

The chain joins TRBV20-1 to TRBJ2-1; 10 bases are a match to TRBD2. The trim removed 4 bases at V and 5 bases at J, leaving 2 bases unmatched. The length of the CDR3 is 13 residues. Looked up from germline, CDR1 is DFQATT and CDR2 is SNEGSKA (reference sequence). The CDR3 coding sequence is TGCAGTGCTACCAGCGGGGGGGACAATGAGCAGTTCTTC. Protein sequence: CSATSGGDNEQFF.

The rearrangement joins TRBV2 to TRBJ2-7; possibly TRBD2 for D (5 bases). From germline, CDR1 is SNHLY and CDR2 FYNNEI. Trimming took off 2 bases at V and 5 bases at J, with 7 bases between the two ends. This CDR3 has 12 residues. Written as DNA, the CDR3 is TGTGCCAGCAGTGAATTGAGGGACGAGCAGTACGTC. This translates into CASSELRDEQYV.

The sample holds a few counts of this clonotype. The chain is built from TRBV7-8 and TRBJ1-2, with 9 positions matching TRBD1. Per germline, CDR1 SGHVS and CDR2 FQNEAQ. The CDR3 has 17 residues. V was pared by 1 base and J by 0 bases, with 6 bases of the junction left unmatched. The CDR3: CASSLENRGLSNYGYTF. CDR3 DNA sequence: TGTGCCAGCAGCTTAGAAAACAGGGGGCTCTCTAACTATGGCTACACCTTC.

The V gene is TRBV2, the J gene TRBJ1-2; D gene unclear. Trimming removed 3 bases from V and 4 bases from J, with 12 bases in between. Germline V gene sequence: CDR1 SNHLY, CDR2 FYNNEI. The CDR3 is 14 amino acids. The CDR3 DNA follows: TGTGCCAGCAGTGATGGATGGGCGCTCTATGGCTACACCTTC. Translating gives CASSDGWALYGYTF.

The DNA for the CDR3 is TGTGCCAGCAGCTTCCCGAAGGAAGGCAATGAGCAGTTCTTC. Translation: CASSFPKEGNEQFF. The chain is built from TRBV5-4 and TRBJ2-1; the D is unclear. The V and J ends lost 2 bases and 6 bases respectively, with 12 bases between them. The CDR3 length is 14 residues. Germline assignment: CDR1 SGHNT and CDR2 YYREEE (reference sequence).

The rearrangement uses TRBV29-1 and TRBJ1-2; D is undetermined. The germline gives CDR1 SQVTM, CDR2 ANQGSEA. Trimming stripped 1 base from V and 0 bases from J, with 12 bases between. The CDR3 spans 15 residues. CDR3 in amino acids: CSVEGVPKTNYGYTF. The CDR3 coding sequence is TGCAGCGTTGAAGGCGTGCCAAAAACTAACTATGGCTACACCTTC.

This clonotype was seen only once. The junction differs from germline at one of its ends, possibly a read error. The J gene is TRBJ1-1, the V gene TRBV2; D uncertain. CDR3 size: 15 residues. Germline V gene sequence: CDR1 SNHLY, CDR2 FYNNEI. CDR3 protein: CANSDDKGMNTEAFF. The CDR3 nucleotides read TGTGCCAACAGTGACGACAAGGGCATGAACACTGAAGCTTTCTTT.

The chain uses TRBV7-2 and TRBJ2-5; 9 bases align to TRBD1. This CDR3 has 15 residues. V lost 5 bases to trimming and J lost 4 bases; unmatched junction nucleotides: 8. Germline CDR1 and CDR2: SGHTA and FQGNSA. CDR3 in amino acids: CASSQEVGQGETQYF. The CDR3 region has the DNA TGTGCCAGCAGCCAAGAAGTGGGACAGGGAGAGACCCAGTACTTC. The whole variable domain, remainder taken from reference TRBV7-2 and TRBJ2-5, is GAGVSQSPSNKVTEKGKDVELRCDPISGHTALYWYRQSLGQGLEFLIYFQGNSAPDKSGLPSDRFSAERTGGSVSTLTIQRTQQEDSAVYLCASSQEVGQGETQYFGPGTRLLVL.

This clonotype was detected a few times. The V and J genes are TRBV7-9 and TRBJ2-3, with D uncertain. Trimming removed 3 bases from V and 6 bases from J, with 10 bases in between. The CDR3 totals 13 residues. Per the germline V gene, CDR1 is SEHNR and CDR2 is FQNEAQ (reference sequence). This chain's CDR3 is CASSFKGWDTQYF. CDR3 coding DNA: TGTGCCAGCAGCTTTAAGGGCTGGGATACGCAGTATTTT. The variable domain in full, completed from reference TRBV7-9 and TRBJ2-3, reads DTGVSQNPRHKITKRGQNVTFRCDPISEHNRLYWYRQTLGQGPEFLTYFQNEAQLEKSRLLSDRFSAERPKGSFSTLEIQRTEQGDSAMYLCASSFKGWDTQYFGPGTRLTVL.

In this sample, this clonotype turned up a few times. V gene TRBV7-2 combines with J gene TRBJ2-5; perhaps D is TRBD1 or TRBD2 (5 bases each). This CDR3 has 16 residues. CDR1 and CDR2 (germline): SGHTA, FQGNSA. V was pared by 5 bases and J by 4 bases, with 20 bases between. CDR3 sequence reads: CASSTAYTGRIETQYF. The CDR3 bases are TGTGCCAGCAGCACTGCCTACACGGGGCGGATAGAGACCCAGTACTTC.

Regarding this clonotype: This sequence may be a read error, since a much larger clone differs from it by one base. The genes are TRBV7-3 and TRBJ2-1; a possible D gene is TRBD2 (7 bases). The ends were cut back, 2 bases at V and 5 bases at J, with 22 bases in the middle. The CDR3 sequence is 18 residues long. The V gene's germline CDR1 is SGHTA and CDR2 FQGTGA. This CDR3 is CASSLVGLVGGPHNEQFF. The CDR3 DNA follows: TGTGCCAGCAGCTTAGTTGGGCTAGTGGGGGGGCCACACAATGAGCAGTTCTTC. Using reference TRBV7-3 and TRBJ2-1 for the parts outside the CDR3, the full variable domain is GAGVSQTPSNKVTEKGKYVELRCDPISGHTALYWYRQSLGQGPEFLIYFQGTGAADDSGLPNDRFFAVRPEGSVSTLKIQRTERGDSAVYLCASSLVGLVGGPHNEQFFGPGTRLTVL.

The CDR3 bases are TGTGCCAGCAGTGAACCCCTAGCGGGGGACCGCACAGATACGCAGTATTTT. Translating gives CASSEPLAGDRTDTQYF. The chain couples TRBV2 to TRBJ2-3; 10 positions match TRBD2. The CDR3 has 17 residues. V gave up 2 bases and J gave up 1 base; unmatched junction bases: 6. Germline V CDR1 and CDR2: SNHLY, FYNNEI.

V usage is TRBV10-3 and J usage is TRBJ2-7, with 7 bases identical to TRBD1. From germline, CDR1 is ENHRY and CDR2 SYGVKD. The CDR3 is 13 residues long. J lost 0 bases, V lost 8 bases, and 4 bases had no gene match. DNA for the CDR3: TGTGCCATCGGCCCAGGGGGCTCCTACGAGCAGTACGTC. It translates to CAIGPGGSYEQYV.

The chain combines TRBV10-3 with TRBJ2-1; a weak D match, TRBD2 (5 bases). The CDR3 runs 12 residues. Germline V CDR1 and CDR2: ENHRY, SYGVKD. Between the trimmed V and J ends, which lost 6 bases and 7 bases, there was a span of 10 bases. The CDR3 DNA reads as TGTGCCATCAGCTCACGAGGGAATGAGCAGTTCTTC. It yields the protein CAISSRGNEQFF.

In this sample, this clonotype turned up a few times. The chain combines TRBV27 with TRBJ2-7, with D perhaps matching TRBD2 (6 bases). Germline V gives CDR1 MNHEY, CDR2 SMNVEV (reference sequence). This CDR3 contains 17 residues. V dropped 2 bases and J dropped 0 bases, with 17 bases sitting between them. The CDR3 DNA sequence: TGTGCCAGCAGTTTAAGAGCACTAGCTTATTTCTCCTACGAGCAGTACGTC. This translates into CASSLRALAYFSYEQYV.

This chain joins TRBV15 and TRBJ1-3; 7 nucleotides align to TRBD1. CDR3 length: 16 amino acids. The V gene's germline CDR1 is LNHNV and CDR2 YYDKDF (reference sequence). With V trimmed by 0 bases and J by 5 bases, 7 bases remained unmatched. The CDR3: CATSRDRQGGRNTIYF. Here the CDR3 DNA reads TGTGCCACCAGCAGAGACCGACAGGGTGGAAGAAACACCATATATTTT. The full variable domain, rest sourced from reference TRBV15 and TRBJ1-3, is DAMVIQNPRYQVTQFGKPVTLSCSQTLNHNVMYWYQQKSSQAPKLLFHYYDKDFNNEADTPDNFQSRRPNTSFCFLDIRSPGLGDTAMYLCATSRDRQGGRNTIYFGEGSWLTVV.

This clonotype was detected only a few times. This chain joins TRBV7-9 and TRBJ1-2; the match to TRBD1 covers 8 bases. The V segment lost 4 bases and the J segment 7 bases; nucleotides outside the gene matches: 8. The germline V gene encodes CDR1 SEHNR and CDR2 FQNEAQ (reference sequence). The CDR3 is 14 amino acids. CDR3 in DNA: TGTGCCAGCAGCTCTGCAGGGGGCGAGCGTGGCTACACCTTC. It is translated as CASSSAGGERGYTF. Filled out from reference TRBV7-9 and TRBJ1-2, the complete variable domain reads DTGVSQNPRHKITKRGQNVTFRCDPISEHNRLYWYRQTLGQGPEFLTYFQNEAQLEKSRLLSDRFSAERPKGSFSTLEIQRTEQGDSAMYLCASSSAGGERGYTFGSGTRLTVV.

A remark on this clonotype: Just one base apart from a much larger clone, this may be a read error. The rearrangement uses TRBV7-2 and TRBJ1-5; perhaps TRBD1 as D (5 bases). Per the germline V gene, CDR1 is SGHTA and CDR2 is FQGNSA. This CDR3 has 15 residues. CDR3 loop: CASNLDGARNQPQHF. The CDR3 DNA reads TGTGCCAGCAACTTAGATGGGGCCCGCAATCAGCCCCAGCATTTT.

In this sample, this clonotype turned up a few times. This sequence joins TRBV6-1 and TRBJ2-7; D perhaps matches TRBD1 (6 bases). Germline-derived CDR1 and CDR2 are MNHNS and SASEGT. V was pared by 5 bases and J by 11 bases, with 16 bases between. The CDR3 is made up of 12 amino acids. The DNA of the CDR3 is TGTGCCAGCAGTCTTCGGACCGGGACAAAGTACTTC. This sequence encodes CASSLRTGTKYF.

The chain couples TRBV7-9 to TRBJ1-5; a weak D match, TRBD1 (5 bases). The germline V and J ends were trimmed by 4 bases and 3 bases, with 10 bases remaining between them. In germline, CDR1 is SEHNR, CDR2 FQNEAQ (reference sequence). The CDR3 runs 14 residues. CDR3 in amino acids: CASSYPGTNQPQHF. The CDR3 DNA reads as TGTGCCAGCAGCTACCCGGGGACCAATCAGCCCCAGCATTTT.

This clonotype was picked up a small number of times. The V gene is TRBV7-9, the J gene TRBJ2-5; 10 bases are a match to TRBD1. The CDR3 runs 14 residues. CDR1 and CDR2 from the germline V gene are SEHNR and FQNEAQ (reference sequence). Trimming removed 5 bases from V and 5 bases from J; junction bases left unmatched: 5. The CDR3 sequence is CASSQGQGWETQYF. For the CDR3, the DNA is TGTGCCAGCAGCCAGGGACAGGGGTGGGAGACCCAGTACTTC.

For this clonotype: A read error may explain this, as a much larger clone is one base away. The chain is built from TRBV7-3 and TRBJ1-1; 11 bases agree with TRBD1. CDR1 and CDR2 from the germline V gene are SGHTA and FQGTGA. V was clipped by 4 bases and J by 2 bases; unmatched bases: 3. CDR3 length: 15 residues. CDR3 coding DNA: TGTGCCAGCAGCTCGGACAGGGGGCCCAACACTGAAGCTTTCTTT. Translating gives CASSSDRGPNTEAFF. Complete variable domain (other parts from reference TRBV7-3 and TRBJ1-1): GAGVSQTPSNKVTEKGKYVELRCDPISGHTALYWYRQSLGQGPEFLIYFQGTGAADDSGLPNDRFFAVRPEGSVSTLKIQRTERGDSAVYLCASSSDRGPNTEAFFGQGTRLTVV.

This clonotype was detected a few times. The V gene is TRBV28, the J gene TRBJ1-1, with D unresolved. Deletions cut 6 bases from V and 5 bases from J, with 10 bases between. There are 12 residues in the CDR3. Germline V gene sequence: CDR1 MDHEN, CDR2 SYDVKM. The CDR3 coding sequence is TGTGCCAGCAGGCGGGCGCGGACTGAAGCTTTCTTT. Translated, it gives CASRRARTEAFF.

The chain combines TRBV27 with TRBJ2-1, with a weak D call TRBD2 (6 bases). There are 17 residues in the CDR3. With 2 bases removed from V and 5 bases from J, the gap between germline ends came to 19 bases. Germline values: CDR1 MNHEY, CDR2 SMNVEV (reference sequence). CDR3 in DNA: TGTGCCAGCAGTTTAGGAAGGGTCCCACGGGGGAACAATGAGCAGTTCTTC. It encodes CASSLGRVPRGNNEQFF.